This T cell receptor (beta chain) was sequenced in a study of T-cell memory formation after mild COVID-19. About the study: TCR clusters mostly belonged to single donors.

Each CDR3 protein gets one entry after TCRdb re-called the 5' RACE reads with MiXCR. The table includes approximately 65,000 distinct CDR3 sequences, approximately 15% detected once. Germline CDR1 and CDR2: SGHDT and YYEEEE. J lost 6 bases, V lost 4 bases, and 9 bases had no gene match. The CDR3 consists of 14 residues. This TCR was recovered from an adult woman who had mild COVID-19 (a few samples of this study predate the infection). Cell type and time point are not known. The sequencing input was PBMCs or a T cell subset sorted from them (not recorded which). J is TRBJ1-2 and V is TRBV5-6; 7 bases map to TRBD1. This CDR3 reads CASSMTGFVDGYTF. The CDR3 DNA is TGTGCCAGCAGCATGACAGGGTTCGTGGATGGCTACACCTTC.